The clone carrying this TCR beta chain appeared once. Germline V gene sequence: CDR1 SGHDN, CDR2 FVKESK. V lost 2 bases and J lost 4, with 19 bases in between. The CDR3 runs to 17 residues. This record comes from a study of blood T cell repertoires in COVID-19. Clones were sequenced by immunoSEQ multiplex PCR, and TCRdb holds only the in-frame ones, with some missing. Here the sample spans approximately 15,000 clones, about 88% being singletons. Sequencing was performed on peripheral blood. The origin of this receptor is a woman aged 65 to 85 in a cohort sampled during active or convalescent COVID-19. The chain couples TRBV14 to TRBJ2-3; perhaps TRBD1 as D (6 bases). The CDR3 DNA reads as TGTGCCAGCAGCCAACAAGAGGCGGTCAGGGGAGCAGATACGCAGTATTTT. This translates into CASSQQEAVRGADTQYF.